The clone carrying this T cell receptor (beta chain) was seen only a few times. Antigen: not known. This sample is drawn from a study of cytomegalovirus exposure and HLA in healthy donors. The CDR3 runs 14 residues. Looked up from germline, CDR1 is SNHLY and CDR2 is FYNNEI. With V trimmed by 4 bases and J by 4 bases, 4 bases remained unmatched. General study findings and limits: In vitro confirmation showed three CMV-associated chains to be CMV antigen specific.

The PCR employed 60 Vbeta primers together with 13 Jbeta primers. The repertoire was sequenced with immunoSEQ multiplex PCR; TCRdb's copy has only in-frame clones and lacks some. The data show approximately 180,000 clones, 10% to 15% seen once. The sequencing sample was made of PBMCs. This clonotype was obtained from a man between 50 and 59 years old in good health and CMV-seropositive. The gene calls are TRBV2 and TRBJ1-2; 9 bases align to TRBD1. CDR3 nucleotides: TGTGCCAGCAGTGGCCGGGACAGGGTCTATGGCTACACCTTC. This gives the protein CASSGRDRVYGYTF.